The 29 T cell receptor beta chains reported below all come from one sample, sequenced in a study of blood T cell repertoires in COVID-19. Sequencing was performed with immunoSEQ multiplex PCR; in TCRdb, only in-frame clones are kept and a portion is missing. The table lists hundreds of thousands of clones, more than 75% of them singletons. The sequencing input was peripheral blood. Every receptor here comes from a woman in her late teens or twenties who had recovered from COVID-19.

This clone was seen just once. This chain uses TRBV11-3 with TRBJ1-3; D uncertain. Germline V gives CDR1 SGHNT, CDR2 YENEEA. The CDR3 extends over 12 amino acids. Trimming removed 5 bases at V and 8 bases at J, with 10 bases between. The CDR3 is CASSPPGDTIYF. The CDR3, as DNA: TGTGCCAGCAGCCCCCCCGGTGACACCATATATTTT.

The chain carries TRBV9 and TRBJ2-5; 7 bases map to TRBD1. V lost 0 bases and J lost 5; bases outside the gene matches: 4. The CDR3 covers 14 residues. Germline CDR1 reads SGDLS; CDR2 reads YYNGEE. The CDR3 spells CASSVGGGRETQYF. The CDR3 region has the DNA TGTGCCAGCAGCGTAGGAGGGGGCAGGGAGACCCAGTACTTC.

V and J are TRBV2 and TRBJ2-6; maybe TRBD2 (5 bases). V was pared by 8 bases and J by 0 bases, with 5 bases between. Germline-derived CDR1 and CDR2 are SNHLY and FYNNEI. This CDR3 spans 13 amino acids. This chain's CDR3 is CASLASGANVLTF. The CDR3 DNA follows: TGTGCCAGCCTAGCCTCTGGGGCCAACGTCCTGACTTTC.

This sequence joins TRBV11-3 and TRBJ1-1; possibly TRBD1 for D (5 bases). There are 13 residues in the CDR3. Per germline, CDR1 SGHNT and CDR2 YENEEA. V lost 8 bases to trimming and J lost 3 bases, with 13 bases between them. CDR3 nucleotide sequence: TGTGCCAGCTCGTTCGGAGGGGACACTGAAGCTTTCTTT. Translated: CASSFGGDTEAFF.

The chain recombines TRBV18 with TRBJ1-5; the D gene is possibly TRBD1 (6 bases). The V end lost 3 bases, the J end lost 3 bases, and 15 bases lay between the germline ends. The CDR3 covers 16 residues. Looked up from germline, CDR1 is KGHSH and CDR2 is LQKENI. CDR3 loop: CASSPPGGAFNQPQHF. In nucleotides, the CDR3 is TGTGCCAGCTCACCGCCGGGGGGGGCCTTCAATCAGCCCCAGCATTTT.

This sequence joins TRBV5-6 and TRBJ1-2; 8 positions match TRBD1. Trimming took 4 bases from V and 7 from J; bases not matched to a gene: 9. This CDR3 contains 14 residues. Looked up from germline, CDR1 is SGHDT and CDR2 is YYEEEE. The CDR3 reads CASSRRTGWGGYTF. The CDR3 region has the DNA TGTGCCAGCAGCCGCCGGACAGGGTGGGGTGGCTACACCTTC.

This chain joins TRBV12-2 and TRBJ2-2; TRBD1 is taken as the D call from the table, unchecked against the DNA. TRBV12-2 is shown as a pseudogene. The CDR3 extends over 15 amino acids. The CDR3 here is CASRNGTGGTGELFF. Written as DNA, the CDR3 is TGTGCAAGTCGCAACGGGACAGGGGGCACCGGGGAGCTGTTTTTT.

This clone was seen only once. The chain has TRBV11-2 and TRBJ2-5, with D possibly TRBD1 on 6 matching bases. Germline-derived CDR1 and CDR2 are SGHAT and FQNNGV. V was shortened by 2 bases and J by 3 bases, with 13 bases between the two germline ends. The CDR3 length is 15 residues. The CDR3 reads CASSLRGTPKETQYF. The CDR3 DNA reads TGTGCCAGCAGCTTAAGGGGGACACCCAAAGAGACCCAGTACTTC.

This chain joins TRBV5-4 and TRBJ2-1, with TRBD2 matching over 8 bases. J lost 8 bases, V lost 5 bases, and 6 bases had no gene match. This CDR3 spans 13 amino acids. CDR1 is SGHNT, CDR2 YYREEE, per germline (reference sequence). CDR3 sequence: CASREAGDDEQFF. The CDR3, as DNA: TGTGCCAGCAGGGAAGCGGGAGATGATGAGCAGTTCTTC.

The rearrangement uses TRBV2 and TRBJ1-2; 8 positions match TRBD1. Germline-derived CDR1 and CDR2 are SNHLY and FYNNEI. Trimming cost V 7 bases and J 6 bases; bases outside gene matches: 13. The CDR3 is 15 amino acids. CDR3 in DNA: TGTGCCAGCATAGGACAGGGCATGCTGGTGGATGGCTACACCTTC. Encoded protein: CASIGQGMLVDGYTF.

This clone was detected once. The CDR3 bases are TGTGCCAGCTCACCTTGGGGCGACGGGACAGGGGTTCATGGCTATGGCTACACCTTC. Translated: CASSPWGDGTGVHGYGYTF. The chain recombines TRBV18 with TRBJ1-2; 10 nucleotides align to TRBD1. This CDR3 region has 19 residues. Germline V gene lookup returns CDR1 KGHSH and CDR2 LQKENI. J gave up 4 bases and V 3 bases, and 17 bases lay outside the gene matches.

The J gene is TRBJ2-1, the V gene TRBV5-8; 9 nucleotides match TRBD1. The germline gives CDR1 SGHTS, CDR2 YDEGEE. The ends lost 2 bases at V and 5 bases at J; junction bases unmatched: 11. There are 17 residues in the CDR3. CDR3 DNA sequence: TGTGCCAGCAGCTTTGAGGGCCGGGACAGGGTCCACAATGAGCAGTTCTTC. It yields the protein CASSFEGRDRVHNEQFF.

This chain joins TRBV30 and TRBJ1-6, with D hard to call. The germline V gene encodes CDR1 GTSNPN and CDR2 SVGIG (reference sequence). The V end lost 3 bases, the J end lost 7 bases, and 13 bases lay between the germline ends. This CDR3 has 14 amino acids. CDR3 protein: CAWRPGSANSPLHF. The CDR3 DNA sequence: TGTGCCTGGAGGCCGGGGTCGGCGAATTCACCCCTCCACTTT.

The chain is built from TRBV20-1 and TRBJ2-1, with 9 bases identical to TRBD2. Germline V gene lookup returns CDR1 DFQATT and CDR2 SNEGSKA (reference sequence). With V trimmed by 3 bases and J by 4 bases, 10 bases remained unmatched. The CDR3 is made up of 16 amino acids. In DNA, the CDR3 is TGCAGTGCTAGTTGGGTAGCGGGAGTTTCGTACAATGAGCAGTTCTTC. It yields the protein CSASWVAGVSYNEQFF.

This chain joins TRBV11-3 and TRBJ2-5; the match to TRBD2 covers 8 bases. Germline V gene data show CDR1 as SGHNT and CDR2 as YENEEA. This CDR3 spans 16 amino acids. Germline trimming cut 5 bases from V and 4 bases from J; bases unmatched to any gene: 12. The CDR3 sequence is CASSRGGFGGRETQYF. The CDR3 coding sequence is TGTGCCAGCAGCCGGGGGGGGTTTGGAGGACGAGAGACCCAGTACTTC.

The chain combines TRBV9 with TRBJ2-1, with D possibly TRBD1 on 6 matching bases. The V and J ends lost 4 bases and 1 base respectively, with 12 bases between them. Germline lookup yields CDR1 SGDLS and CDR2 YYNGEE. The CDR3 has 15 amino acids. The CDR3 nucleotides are TGTGCCAGCAGCCCAGGGGCAGGTTCCTACAATGAGCAGTTCTTC. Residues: CASSPGAGSYNEQFF.

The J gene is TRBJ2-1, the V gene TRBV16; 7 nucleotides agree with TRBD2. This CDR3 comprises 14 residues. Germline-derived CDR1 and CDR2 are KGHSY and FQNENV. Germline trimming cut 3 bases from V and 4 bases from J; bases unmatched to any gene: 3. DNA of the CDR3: TGTGCCAGCAGCCAGGGAGGGGCTTACAATGAGCAGTTCTTC. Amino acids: CASSQGGAYNEQFF.

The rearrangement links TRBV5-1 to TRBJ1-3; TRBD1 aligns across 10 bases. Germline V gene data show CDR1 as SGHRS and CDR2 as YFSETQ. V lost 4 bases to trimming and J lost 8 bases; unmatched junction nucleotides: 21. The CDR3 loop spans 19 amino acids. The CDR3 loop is CASSLRQGAADLSGHTIYF. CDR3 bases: TGCGCCAGCAGCCTAAGACAGGGGGCCGCTGATCTCTCGGGCCACACCATATATTTT.

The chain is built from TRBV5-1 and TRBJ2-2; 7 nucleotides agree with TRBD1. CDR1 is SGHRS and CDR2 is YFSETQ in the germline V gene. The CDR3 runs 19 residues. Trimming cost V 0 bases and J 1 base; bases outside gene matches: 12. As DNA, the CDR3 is TGCGCCAGCAGCTTGGTAGTGTTGACAGGGAAGAGGAACACCGGGGAGCTGTTTTTT. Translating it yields CASSLVVLTGKRNTGELFF. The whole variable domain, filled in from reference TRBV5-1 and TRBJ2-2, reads KAGVTQTPRYLIKTRGQQVTLSCSPISGHRSVSWYQQTPGQGLQFLFEYFSETQRNKGNFPGRFSGRQFSNSRSEMNVSTLELGDSALYLCASSLVVLTGKRNTGELFFGEGSRLTVL.

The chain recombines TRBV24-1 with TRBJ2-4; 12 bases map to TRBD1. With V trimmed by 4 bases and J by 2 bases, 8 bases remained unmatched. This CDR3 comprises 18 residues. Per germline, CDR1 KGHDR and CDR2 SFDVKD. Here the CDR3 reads CATSDPTGTGGSKNIQYF. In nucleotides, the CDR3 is TGTGCCACCAGTGACCCTACCGGGACAGGGGGCTCCAAAAACATTCAGTACTTC.

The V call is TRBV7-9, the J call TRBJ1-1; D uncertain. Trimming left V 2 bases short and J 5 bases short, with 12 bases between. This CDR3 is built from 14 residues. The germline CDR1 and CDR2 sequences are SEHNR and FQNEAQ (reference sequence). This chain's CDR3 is CASSLMDGETEAFF. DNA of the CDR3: TGTGCCAGCAGCTTAATGGACGGGGAGACTGAAGCTTTCTTT.

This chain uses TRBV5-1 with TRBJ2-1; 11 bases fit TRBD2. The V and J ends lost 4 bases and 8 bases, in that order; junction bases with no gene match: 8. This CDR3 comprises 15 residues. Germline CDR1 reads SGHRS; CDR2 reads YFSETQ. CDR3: CASSPTSGSFYEQFF. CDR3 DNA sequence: TGCGCCAGCAGCCCCACTAGCGGGAGTTTCTATGAGCAGTTCTTC.

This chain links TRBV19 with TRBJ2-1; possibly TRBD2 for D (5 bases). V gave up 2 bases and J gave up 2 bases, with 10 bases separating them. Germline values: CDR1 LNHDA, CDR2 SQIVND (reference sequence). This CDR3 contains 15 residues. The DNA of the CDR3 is TGTGCCAGTAGTATATCGAGCGGTCCCTACAATGAGCAGTTCTTC. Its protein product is CASSISSGPYNEQFF.

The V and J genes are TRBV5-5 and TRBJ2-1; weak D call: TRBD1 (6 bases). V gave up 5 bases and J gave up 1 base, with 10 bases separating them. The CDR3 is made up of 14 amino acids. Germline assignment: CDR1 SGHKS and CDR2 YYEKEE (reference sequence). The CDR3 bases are TGTGCCAGCAGATCAACAGGGTCCTACAATGAGCAGTTCTTC. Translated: CASRSTGSYNEQFF.

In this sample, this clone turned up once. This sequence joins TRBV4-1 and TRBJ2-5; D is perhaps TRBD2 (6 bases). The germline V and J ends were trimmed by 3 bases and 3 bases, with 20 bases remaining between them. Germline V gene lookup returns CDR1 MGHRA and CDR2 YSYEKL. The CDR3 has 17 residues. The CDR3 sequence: CASSQAPPGDWEETQYF. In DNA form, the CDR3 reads TGCGCCAGCAGCCAGGCCCCCCCGGGAGATTGGGAAGAGACCCAGTACTTC.

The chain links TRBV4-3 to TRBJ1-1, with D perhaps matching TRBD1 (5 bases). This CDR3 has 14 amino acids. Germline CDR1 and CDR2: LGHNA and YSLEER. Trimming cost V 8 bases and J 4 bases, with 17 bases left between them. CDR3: CASSRADRGTEAFF. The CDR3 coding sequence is TGCGCCAGCTCCCGGGCCGATAGGGGCACTGAAGCTTTCTTT.

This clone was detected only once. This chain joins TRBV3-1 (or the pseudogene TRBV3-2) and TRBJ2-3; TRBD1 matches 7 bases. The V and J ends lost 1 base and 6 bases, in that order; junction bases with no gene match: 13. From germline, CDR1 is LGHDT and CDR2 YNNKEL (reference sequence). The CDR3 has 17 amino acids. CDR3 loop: CASSQVAGGYFMDTQYF. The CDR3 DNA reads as TGTGCCAGCAGCCAAGTTGCAGGGGGATACTTCATGGATACGCAGTATTTT.

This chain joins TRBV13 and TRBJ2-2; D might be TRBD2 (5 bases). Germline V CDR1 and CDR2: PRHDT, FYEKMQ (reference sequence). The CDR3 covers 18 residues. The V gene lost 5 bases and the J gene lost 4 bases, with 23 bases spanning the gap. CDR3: CASSASFKDYMSTGELFF. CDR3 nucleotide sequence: TGTGCCAGCAGCGCCTCCTTCAAAGACTATATGTCCACCGGGGAGCTGTTTTTT.

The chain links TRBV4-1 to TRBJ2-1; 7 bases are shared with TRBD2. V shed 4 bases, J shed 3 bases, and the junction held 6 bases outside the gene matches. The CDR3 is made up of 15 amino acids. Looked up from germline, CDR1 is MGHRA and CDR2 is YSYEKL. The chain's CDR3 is CASSRLERGYNEQFF. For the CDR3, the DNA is TGCGCCAGCAGCCGACTAGAGCGGGGCTACAATGAGCAGTTCTTC.